These T cell receptor beta chains were read from a single sample in a study of blood T cell repertoires in COVID-19. Profiling relied on immunoSEQ multiplex PCR, and the TCRdb table lists in-frame clones only, not all of them. The repertoire has some 500,000 clones, approximately 88% of them found once; the top ten carry 1.5% to 2%. The specimen sequenced was PBMCs or T cells enriched from blood (not recorded which). Receptor source: a middle-aged woman who had recovered from COVID-19. The CDR3 runs from the conserved cysteine through the conserved F or W. Each record gives: clone size, V gene, D gene, J gene, CDR3 DNA, CDR3 protein. The D gene is left open where the match is weak. A row's size may be missing; if present it is once, few, many or a size class.

.,TRBV9,.,TRBJ2-2,TGTGCCAGCAGCGTAGGCGGGACTCGGTCGGGGGGGGAGCTGTTTTTT,CASSVGGTRSGGELFF
.,TRBV19,TRBD1,TRBJ1-2,TGTGCCAGTACCCTGACAGGGGCCTATGGCTACACCTTC,CASTLTGAYGYTF
.,TRBV7-6,.,TRBJ2-7,TGTGCCAGCTCTTCGGGAACCCACTACGAGCAGTACTTC,CASSSGTHYEQYF
.,TRBV3-1/TRBV3-2,TRBD2,TRBJ2-1,TGTGCCAGCAGCCAAGTCGATAGCGGGGACCTCAATGAGCAGTTCTTC,CASSQVDSGDLNEQFF
.,TRBV29-1,TRBD1,TRBJ2-5,TGCAGCGTTGAAGCCGGACAGGGTTTATGGGAGACCCAGTACTTC,CSVEAGQGLWETQYF
.,TRBV24-1,.,TRBJ2-3,TGTGCCACCAGTGACCAATCCCGTGGCCTCCCTAGAGATACGCAGTATTTT,CATSDQSRGLPRDTQYF
.,TRBV7-7,.,TRBJ2-1,TGTGCTAGCAGCCCGGACTCGGCTGGAGTCGGTGAGCAGTTCTTC,CASSPDSAGVGEQFF
.,TRBV5-1,.,TRBJ2-1,TGCGCCAGCAGTGGCAACCCCTCCTACAATGAGCAGTTCTTC,CASSGNPSYNEQFF
.,TRBV6-5,TRBD2,TRBJ2-7,TGTGCCAGCAGTAGACCGACTAGCGGGAGTTATGAGCAGTACTTC,CASSRPTSGSYEQYF
.,TRBV2,.,TRBJ2-4,TGTGCCAGCCTACAGGAGGAGGGGAACATTCAGTACTTC,CASLQEEGNIQYF
few,TRBV7-2,TRBD2,TRBJ2-5,TGTGCCAGCATGTTAGCGGGAGTTCAAGAGACCCAGTACTTC,CASMLAGVQETQYF
.,TRBV11-3,.,TRBJ2-3,TGTGCCAGCACCGAAAGCCCCTCCTCAGATACGCAGTATTTT,CASTESPSSDTQYF
.,TRBV19,TRBD1,TRBJ1-1,TGTGCCAGTGCTGACAGGGCCCGCACTGAAGCTTTCTTT,CASADRARTEAFF
.,TRBV6-5,.,TRBJ2-7,TGTGCCAGCAGCCCAAGACACGGAGGTTTCCACGAGCAGTACTTC,CASSPRHGGFHEQYF
.,TRBV19,TRBD1,TRBJ2-7,TGTGCCAGTAGTATTGCCGGGACAGGGAACGAGCAGTACTTC,CASSIAGTGNEQYF
few,TRBV6-2/TRBV6-3,.,TRBJ1-5,TGTGCCAGCAGTTCCACAGCGGGTCCCCAGCATTTT,CASSSTAGPQHF
.,TRBV24-1,.,TRBJ1-5,TGTGCCACCAGTGATGGGGGGAATCAGCCCCAGCATTTT,CATSDGGNQPQHF
.,TRBV27,.,TRBJ1-3,TGTGCCAGCAGTTTACTCTCTCCAGGGGCTGGAAACACCATATATTTT,CASSLLSPGAGNTIYF
once,TRBV7-2,TRBD1,TRBJ1-2,TGTGCCAGCTCCAGGGACAGACGCCTAGATGGCTACACCTTC,CASSRDRRLDGYTF
.,TRBV15,.,TRBJ2-7,TGTGCCACCAGCGCCCGACTGCTTCCCTACGAGCAGTACTTC,CATSARLLPYEQYF
.,TRBV3-1/TRBV3-2,.,TRBJ2-3,TGTGCCAGCAGCCAAGGCCTGAAAGCGACGCAGTATTTT,CASSQGLKATQYF
.,TRBV6-2/TRBV6-3,.,TRBJ2-7,TGTGCCAGCAGCCCCACAGACCCCTACGAGCAGTACTTC,CASSPTDPYEQYF
once,TRBV19,TRBD1,TRBJ1-1,TGTGCCAGTCGCTCGGGACAGGGAAGTTCAGTTAGCGAAACTGAAGCTTTCTTT,CASRSGQGSSVSETEAFF
.,TRBV10-3,.,TRBJ1-2,TGTGCCATCAGTGTCAGGGAGGACTATGGCTACACCTTC,CAISVREDYGYTF
.,TRBV24-1,TRBD1,TRBJ1-3,TGTGCCACCAGTGGTACCGGGACAGGGCTCGGAAACACCATATATTTT,CATSGTGTGLGNTIYF
.,TRBV5-1,TRBD1,TRBJ2-5,TGCGCCAGCAGCTTGACAGGGGGCAAAGAGACCCAGTACTTC,CASSLTGGKETQYF
.,TRBV20-1,TRBD1,TRBJ1-5,TGCAGTGCTAGTCTGAGGGGGCGACCCAATCAGCCCCAGCATTTT,CSASLRGRPNQPQHF
.,TRBV30,.,TRBJ2-3,TGTGCCTGGAGGTCACCGGGAGAGGCAGATACGCAGTATTTT,CAWRSPGEADTQYF
once,TRBV11-2,.,TRBJ2-2,TGTGCCAGCAGCTTAGCCGGTCTGGACACCGGGGAGCTGTTTTTT,CASSLAGLDTGELFF
.,TRBV6-6,TRBD1,TRBJ1-2,TGTGCCAGCAGTCTCGCTGGTTCAGGGGGCACTAACTATGGCTACACCTTC,CASSLAGSGGTNYGYTF
.,TRBV4-3,TRBD2,TRBJ2-2,TGCGCCAGCAGCCAAGCTGCGGGAGGGTTCACCGGGGAGCTGTTTTTT,CASSQAAGGFTGELFF
.,TRBV25-1,TRBD2,TRBJ2-1,TGTGCCAGCAGTGTTCTAGCGGGAGTAGGAGAGCAGTTCTTC,CASSVLAGVGEQFF
.,TRBV5-1,.,TRBJ2-3,TGCGCCAGCAGTTTAGATAGCACAGATACGCAGTATTTT,CASSLDSTDTQYF
.,TRBV11-2,.,TRBJ2-2,TGTGCCAGCATCCTGTTGGGGGTACCGGGACTCTACACCGGGGAGCTGTTTTTT,CASILLGVPGLYTGELFF
.,TRBV20-1,.,TRBJ1-5,TGCAGTGCTAGTAAGGGGGGGTCTAGCAATCAGCCCCAGCATTTT,CSASKGGSSNQPQHF
.,TRBV7-2,TRBD1,TRBJ1-4,TGTGCCAGCAGCTTAGATGCCAGGGGGCCGGCTAATGAAAAACTGTTTTTT,CASSLDARGPANEKLFF
.,TRBV11-2,.,TRBJ2-7,TGTGCCAGCAGCTTACCCCCGGGAGTCCTCTACGAGCAGTACTTC,CASSLPPGVLYEQYF
.,TRBV12-3/TRBV12-4,.,TRBJ1-2,TGTGCCAGCAGTTTTCACGGAGACTATGGCTACACCTTC,CASSFHGDYGYTF
.,TRBV7-9,.,TRBJ1-5,TGTGCCAGCAGCTTGGAGGGGCGGCCCCAGCATTTT,CASSLEGRPQHF
.,TRBV6-5,.,TRBJ1-3,TGTGCCAGCACCACGGACAGCCGCGGAAACACCATATATTTT,CASTTDSRGNTIYF
.,TRBV24-1,.,TRBJ1-2,TGTGCCACCAGTGGGCGGAGGGAGGGTGACTATGGCTACACCTTC,CATSGRREGDYGYTF
.,TRBV9,.,TRBJ1-2,TGTGCCAGCAGCATAGACGGACAGTACTATGGCTACACCTTC,CASSIDGQYYGYTF
.,TRBV11-2,.,TRBJ1-4,TGTGCCAGCAGCTCCCTGACAGAAACTAATGAAAAACTGTTTTTT,CASSSLTETNEKLFF